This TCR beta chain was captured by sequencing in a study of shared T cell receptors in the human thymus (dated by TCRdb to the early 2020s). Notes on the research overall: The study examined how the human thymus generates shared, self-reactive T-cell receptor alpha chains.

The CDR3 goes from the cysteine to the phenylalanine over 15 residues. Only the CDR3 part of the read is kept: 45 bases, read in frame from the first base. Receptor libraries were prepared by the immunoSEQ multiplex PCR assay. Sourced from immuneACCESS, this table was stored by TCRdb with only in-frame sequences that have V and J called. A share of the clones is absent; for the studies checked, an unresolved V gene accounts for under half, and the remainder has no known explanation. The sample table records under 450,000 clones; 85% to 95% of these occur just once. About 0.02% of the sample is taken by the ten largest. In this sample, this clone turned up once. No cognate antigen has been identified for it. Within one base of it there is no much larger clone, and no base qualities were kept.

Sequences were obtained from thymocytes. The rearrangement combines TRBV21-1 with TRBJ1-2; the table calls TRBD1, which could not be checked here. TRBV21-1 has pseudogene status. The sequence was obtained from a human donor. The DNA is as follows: TGTGCCAGCAGCAAAGTATTAGGAGACAGGGGTGGCTACACCTTC. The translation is CASSKVLGDRGGYTF.